A single sample gave rise to the 9 T cell receptor beta chains below, sequenced in a study of blood T cells in healthy people across ages. A second PCR of about 7 to 11 cycles used a sample-barcoded 5' primer and a J-beta primer mix. MiXCR was run by TCRdb on the 5' RACE reads, yielding one entry per CDR3 protein. This sample carries some 1.7 million distinct CDR3 sequences, 28% of them seen once, and the ten largest clones take over 7%. What was sequenced was blood. These receptor sequences come from a woman aged 25-40 years in good health.

V gene TRBV24-1 combines with J gene TRBJ2-1, with 11 bases matching TRBD2. V shed 5 bases and J 10 bases; nucleotides not matched to a gene: 9. The CDR3 has 15 amino acids. In germline, CDR1 is KGHDR, CDR2 SFDVKD. CDR3 sequence: CATSGARLAGREQFF. The CDR3 nucleotides read TGTGCCACCAGTGGTGCCCGACTAGCGGGGCGGGAGCAGTTCTTC.

Comments on this clonotype: A read error is possible here, since a much larger clone lies one base away. V is TRBV29-1 and J is TRBJ1-5; D might be TRBD1 (5 bases). Trimming shortened V by 4 bases and J by 6 bases, and 13 bases separated the two germline ends. The germline V gene has CDR1 SQVTM and CDR2 ANQGSEA. The CDR3 length is 13 residues. As DNA, the CDR3 is TGCAGCGTTGGTGGGGACTTCAGTCAGCCCCAGCATTTT. Residues: CSVGGDFSQPQHF.

This clonotype was seen a few times. The chain carries TRBV20-1 and TRBJ1-5; TRBD1 is a possible D gene (6 bases). The CDR3 has 14 amino acids. The germline V gene has CDR1 DFQATT and CDR2 SNEGSKA (reference sequence). V lost 5 bases and J 5 bases, leaving 16 bases between the germline ends. The CDR3: CSAVQDSTYQPQHF. The CDR3 DNA sequence: TGCAGTGCTGTCCAGGACAGTACATATCAGCCCCAGCATTTT.

Comments on this clonotype: At one end the junction does not follow the germline gene, possibly because of a read error. The rearrangement links TRBV9 to TRBJ2-4; D is perhaps TRBD1 (5 bases). CDR1 is SGDLS, CDR2 YYNGEE, per germline. CDR3 length: 14 amino acids. The CDR3 bases are TGTGCCAGCAGCGTAGAAGGCAGGGTCGGCATTCGGTACTTC. Its protein is CASSVEGRVGIRYF.

The CDR3 sequence is CSAGIDTQYF. The CDR3, as DNA: TGCAGTGCGGGGATCGATACGCAGTATTTT. The chain uses TRBV20-1 and TRBJ2-3; D call uncertain. Between the trimmed V and J ends, which lost 6 bases and 6 bases, there was a span of 7 bases. The length of the CDR3 is 10 residues. CDR1 and CDR2 (germline): DFQATT, SNEGSKA (reference sequence).

The chain employs TRBV20-1 and TRBJ2-3; D is undetermined. Between the trimmed V and J ends, which lost 2 bases and 6 bases, there was a span of 12 bases. The germline V gene encodes CDR1 DFQATT and CDR2 SNEGSKA (reference sequence). This CDR3 has 13 amino acids. CDR3 region: CSARRQPEDTQYF. The CDR3 DNA reads TGCAGTGCTAGAAGGCAGCCGGAGGATACGCAGTATTTT.

CDR3 sequence: CASSFRGVTGELFF. The CDR3 bases are TGTGCCAGCAGTTTCCGGGGAGTCACCGGGGAGCTGTTTTTT. V and J are TRBV28 and TRBJ2-2, with D perhaps matching TRBD2 (5 bases). The V gene's germline CDR1 is MDHEN and CDR2 SYDVKM. This CDR3 is 14 amino acids long. V lost 3 bases and J lost 4, with 9 bases in between.

This chain joins TRBV6-6 and TRBJ2-1; tentative D call: TRBD2 (6 bases). Trimming cost V 2 bases and J 15 bases, with 17 bases left between them. Germline-derived CDR1 and CDR2 are MNHNY and SVGAGI (reference sequence). This CDR3 has 13 residues. Here the CDR3 reads CASSYRREETRFF. The CDR3 region has the DNA TGTGCCAGCAGTTACCGGCGGGAAGAGACCCGGTTCTTC.

The rearrangement links TRBV11-1 to TRBJ1-1; D uncertain. The CDR3 contains 14 residues. V lost 1 base and J 1 base, leaving 7 bases between the germline ends. CDR1 and CDR2 (germline): SGHAT, FQDESV (reference sequence). In DNA, the CDR3 is TGTGCCAGCAGCTTAGTTCGGGAGAACACTGAAGCTTTCTTT. It is translated as CASSLVRENTEAFF.